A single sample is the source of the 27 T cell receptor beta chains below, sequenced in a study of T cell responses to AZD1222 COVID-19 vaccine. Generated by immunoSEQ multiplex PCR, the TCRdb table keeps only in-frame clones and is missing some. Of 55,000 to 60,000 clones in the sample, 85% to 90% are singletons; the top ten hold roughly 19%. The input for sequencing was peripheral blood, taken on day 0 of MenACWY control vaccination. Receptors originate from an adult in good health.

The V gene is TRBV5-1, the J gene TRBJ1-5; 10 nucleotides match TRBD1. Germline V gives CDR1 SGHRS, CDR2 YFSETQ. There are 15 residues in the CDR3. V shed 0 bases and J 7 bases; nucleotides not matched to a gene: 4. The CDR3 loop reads CASSLGQGAHQPQHF. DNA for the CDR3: TGCGCCAGCAGCTTGGGACAGGGGGCCCACCAGCCCCAGCATTTT.

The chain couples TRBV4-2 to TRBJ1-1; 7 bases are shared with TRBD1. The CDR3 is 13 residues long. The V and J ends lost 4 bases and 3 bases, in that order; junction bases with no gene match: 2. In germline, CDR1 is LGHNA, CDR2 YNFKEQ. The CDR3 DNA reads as TGTGCCAGCAGCCCAGGGACAGACACTGAAGCTTTCTTT. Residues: CASSPGTDTEAFF.

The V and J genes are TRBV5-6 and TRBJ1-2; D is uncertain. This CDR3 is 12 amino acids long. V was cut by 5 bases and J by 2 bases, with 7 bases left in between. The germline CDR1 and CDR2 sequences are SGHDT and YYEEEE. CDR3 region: CASSPGNYGYTF. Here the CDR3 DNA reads TGTGCCAGCAGTCCAGGCAACTATGGCTACACCTTC.

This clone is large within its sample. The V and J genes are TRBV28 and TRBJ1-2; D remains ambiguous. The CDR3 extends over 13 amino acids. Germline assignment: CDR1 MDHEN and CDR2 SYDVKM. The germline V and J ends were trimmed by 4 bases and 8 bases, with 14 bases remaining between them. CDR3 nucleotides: TGTGCCAGCAGTTACGGGGAAGCCTTGGGCTACACCTTC. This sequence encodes CASSYGEALGYTF.

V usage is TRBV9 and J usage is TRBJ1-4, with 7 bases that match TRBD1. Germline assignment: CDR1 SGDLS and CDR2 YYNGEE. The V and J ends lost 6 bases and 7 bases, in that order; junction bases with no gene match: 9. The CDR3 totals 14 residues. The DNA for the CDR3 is TGTGCCAGCAACCGACAGGGAGGCTTTGAAAAACTGTTTTTT. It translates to CASNRQGGFEKLFF.

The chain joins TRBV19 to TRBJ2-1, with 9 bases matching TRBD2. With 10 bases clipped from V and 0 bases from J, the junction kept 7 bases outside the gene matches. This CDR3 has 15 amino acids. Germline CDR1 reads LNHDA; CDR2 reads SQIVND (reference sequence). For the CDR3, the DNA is TGTGCCACCAGGATTAGCGGGAGCTCCTACAATGAGCAGTTCTTC. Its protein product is CATRISGSSYNEQFF.

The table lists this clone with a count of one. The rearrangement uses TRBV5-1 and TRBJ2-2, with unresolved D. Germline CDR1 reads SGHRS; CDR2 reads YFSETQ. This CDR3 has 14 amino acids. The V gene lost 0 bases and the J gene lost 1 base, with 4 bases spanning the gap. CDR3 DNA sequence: TGCGCCAGCAGCTTGGTTTGGAACACCGGGGAGCTGTTTTTT. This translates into CASSLVWNTGELFF. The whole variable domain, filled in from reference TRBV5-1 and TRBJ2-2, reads KAGVTQTPRYLIKTRGQQVTLSCSPISGHRSVSWYQQTPGQGLQFLFEYFSETQRNKGNFPGRFSGRQFSNSRSEMNVSTLELGDSALYLCASSLVWNTGELFFGEGSRLTVL.

Written as DNA, the CDR3 is TGTGCCAGCAGTGCCCAGATGAACACTGAAGCTTTCTTT. It translates to CASSAQMNTEAFF. The gene calls are TRBV28 and TRBJ1-1, with no clear D. The CDR3 has 13 residues. Germline assignment: CDR1 MDHEN and CDR2 SYDVKM. V was pared by 5 bases and J by 0 bases, with 7 bases between. Variable domain in full (rest from reference TRBV28 and TRBJ1-1): DVKVTQSSRYLVKRTGEKVFLECVQDMDHENMFWYRQDPGLGLRLIYFSYDVKMKEKGDIPEGYSVSREKKERFSLILESASTNQTSMYLCASSAQMNTEAFFGQGTRLTVV.

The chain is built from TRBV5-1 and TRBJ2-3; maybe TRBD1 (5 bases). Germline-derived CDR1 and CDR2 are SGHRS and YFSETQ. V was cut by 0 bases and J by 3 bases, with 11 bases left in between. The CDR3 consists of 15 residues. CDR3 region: CASSLAFSGTDTQYF. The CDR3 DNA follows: TGCGCCAGCAGCTTGGCTTTCTCAGGGACAGATACGCAGTATTTT. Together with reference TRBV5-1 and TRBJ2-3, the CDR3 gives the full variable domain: KAGVTQTPRYLIKTRGQQVTLSCSPISGHRSVSWYQQTPGQGLQFLFEYFSETQRNKGNFPGRFSGRQFSNSRSEMNVSTLELGDSALYLCASSLAFSGTDTQYFGPGTRLTVL.

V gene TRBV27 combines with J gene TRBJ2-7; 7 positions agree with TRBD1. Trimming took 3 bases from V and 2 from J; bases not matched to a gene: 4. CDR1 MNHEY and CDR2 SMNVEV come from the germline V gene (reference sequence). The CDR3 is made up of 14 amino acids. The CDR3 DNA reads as TGTGCCAGCAGTTTTGGGGACAGTACCTACGAGCAGTACTTC. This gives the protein CASSFGDSTYEQYF.

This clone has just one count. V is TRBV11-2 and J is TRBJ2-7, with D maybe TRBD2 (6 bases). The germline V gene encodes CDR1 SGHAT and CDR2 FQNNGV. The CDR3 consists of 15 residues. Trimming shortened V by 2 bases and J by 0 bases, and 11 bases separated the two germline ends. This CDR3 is CASSLLGSSSYEQYF. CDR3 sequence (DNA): TGTGCCAGCAGCTTACTCGGGAGCAGCTCCTACGAGCAGTACTTC.

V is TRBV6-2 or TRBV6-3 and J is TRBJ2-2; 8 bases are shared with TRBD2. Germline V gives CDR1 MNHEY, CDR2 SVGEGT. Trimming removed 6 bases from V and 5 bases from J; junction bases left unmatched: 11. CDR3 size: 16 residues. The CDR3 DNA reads TGTGCCAGCAGCAATCCGGGACTAGGTCAAACCGGGGAGCTGTTTTTT. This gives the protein CASSNPGLGQTGELFF.

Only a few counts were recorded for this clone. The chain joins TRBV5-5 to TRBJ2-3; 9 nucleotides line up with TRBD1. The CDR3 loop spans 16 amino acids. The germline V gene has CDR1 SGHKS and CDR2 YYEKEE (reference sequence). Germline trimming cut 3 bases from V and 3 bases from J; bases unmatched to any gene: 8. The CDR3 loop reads CASSWARDRVTDTQYF. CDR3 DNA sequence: TGTGCCAGCAGCTGGGCCCGGGACAGGGTGACAGATACGCAGTATTTT.

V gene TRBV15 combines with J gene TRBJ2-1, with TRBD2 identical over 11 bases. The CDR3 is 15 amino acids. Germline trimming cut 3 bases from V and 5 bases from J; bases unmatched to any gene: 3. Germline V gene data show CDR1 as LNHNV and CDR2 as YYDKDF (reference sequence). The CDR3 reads CATSSSGRADNEQFF. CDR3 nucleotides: TGTGCCACCAGCAGTAGCGGGAGGGCCGACAATGAGCAGTTCTTC.

CDR3 amino acids: CASSLPPSGASTDTQYF. The CDR3 DNA reads as TGCGCCAGCAGCTTGCCCCCTAGCGGAGCTAGCACAGATACGCAGTATTTT. This chain links TRBV5-1 with TRBJ2-3; 7 positions match TRBD2. The CDR3 sequence is 17 residues long. Germline V lookup: CDR1 SGHRS, CDR2 YFSETQ. Trimming removed 1 base from V and 0 bases from J; junction bases left unmatched: 8.

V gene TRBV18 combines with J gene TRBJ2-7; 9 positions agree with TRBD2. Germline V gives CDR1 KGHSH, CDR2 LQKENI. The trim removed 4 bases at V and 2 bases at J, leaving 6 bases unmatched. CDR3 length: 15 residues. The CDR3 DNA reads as TGTGCCAGCTCACTTTCGGCGGGAGGGCCCTACGAGCAGTACTTC. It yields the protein CASSLSAGGPYEQYF. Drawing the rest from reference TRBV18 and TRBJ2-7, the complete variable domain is NAGVMQNPRHLVRRRGQEARLRCSPMKGHSHVYWYRQLPEEGLKFMVYLQKENIIDESGMPKERFSAEFPKEGPSILRIQQVVRGDSAAYFCASSLSAGGPYEQYFGPGTRLTVT.

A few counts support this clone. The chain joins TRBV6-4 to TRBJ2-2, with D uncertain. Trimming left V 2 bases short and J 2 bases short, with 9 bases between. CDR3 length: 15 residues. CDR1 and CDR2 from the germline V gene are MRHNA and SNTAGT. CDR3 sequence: CASSDGNGNTGELFF. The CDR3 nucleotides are TGTGCCAGCAGTGACGGTAATGGTAACACCGGGGAGCTGTTTTTT.

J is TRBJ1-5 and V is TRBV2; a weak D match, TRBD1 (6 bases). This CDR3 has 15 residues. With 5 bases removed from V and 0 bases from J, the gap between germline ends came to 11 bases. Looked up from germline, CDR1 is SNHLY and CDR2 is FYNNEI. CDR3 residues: CASSPQGTSNQPQHF. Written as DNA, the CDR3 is TGTGCCAGCAGTCCACAGGGAACTAGCAATCAGCCCCAGCATTTT.

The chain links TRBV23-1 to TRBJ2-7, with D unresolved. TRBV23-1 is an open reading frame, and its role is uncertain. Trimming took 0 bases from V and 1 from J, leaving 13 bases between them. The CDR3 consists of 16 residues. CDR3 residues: CASSQSLVMGSYEQYF. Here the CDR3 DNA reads TGCGCCAGCAGTCAATCTCTGGTTATGGGTTCCTACGAGCAGTACTTC.

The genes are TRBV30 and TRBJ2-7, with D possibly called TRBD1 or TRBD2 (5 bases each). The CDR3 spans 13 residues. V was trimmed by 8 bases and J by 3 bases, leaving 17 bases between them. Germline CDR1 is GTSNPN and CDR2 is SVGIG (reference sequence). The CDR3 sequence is CAVRLGELYEQYF. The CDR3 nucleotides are TGTGCCGTAAGGTTGGGGGAGCTCTACGAGCAGTACTTC.

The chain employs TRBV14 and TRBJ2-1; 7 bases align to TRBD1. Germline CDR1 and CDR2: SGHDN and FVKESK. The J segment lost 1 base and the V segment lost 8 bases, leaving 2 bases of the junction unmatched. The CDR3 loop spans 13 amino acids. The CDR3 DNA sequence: TGTGCCAGCCGGGGACAGTCCTACAATGAGCAGTTCTTC. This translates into CASRGQSYNEQFF.

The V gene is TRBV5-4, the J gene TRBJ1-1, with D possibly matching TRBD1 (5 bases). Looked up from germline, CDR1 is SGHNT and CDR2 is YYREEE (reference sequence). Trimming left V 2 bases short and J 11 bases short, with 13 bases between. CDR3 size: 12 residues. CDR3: CASSLQDPPAFF. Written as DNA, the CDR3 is TGTGCCAGCAGCTTACAGGATCCGCCGGCTTTCTTT.

This CDR3 reads CASSSDSPLHF. In DNA form, the CDR3 reads TGTGCCAGCAGCTCCGATTCACCCCTCCACTTT. The J gene is TRBJ1-6, the V gene TRBV7-2; D is unclear. The germline V and J ends were trimmed by 4 bases and 8 bases, with 3 bases remaining between them. This CDR3 comprises 11 residues. Per germline, CDR1 SGHTA and CDR2 FQGNSA.

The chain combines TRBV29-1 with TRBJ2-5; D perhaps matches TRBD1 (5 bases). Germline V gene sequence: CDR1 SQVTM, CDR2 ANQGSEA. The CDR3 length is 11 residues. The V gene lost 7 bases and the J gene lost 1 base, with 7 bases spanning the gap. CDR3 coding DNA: TGCAGCGGGGGCTTCCAAGAGACCCAGTACTTC. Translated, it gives CSGGFQETQYF.

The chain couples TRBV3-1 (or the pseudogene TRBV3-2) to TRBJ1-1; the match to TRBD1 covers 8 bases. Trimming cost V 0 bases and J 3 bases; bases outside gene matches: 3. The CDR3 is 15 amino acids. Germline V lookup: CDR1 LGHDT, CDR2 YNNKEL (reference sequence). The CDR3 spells CASSQENRGYTEAFF. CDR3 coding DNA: TGTGCCAGCAGCCAAGAAAACAGGGGGTACACTGAAGCTTTCTTT.

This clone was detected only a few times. In DNA, the CDR3 is TGTGCCAGCAGCCAAGTAGGGGGGCATTCACCCCTCCACTTT. It translates to CASSQVGGHSPLHF. The chain combines TRBV3-1 (or the pseudogene TRBV3-2) with TRBJ1-6; D might be TRBD1 (6 bases). Germline values: CDR1 LGHDT, CDR2 YNNKEL (reference sequence). The CDR3 loop spans 14 amino acids. V was trimmed by 1 base and J by 8 bases, leaving 9 bases between them.

CDR3 DNA: TGTGCCACAACCCGGGGGGCTTTGGGAAACACTGAAGCTTTCTTT. Its protein is CATTRGALGNTEAFF. The J gene is TRBJ1-1, the V gene TRBV6-5; D is perhaps TRBD1 (6 bases). Trimming cost V 10 bases and J 2 bases, with 20 bases left between them. Germline V CDR1 and CDR2: MNHEY, SVGAGI. The CDR3 contains 15 residues.